The entry that follows covers one T cell receptor beta chain sequence. Its antigen remains unidentified. The data are from a study of cytomegalovirus exposure and HLA in healthy donors. Study-wide points: In an earlier analysis, about 87% or about 30%: the productive usage of most TCR beta V segments.

Amplification used 60 Vbeta primers and 13 Jbeta primers. Clones were sequenced by immunoSEQ multiplex PCR, and TCRdb holds only the in-frame ones, with some missing. The sample shows some 190,000 clones, 76% of them seen only once. Each donor was nominally healthy when sampled (though unrecorded immune exposures were likely). The CDR3 consists of 17 residues. In germline, CDR1 is MGHRA, CDR2 YSYEKL. V was clipped by 4 bases and J by 1 base, with 19 bases between them. The V call is TRBV4-1, the J call TRBJ1-1, with D maybe TRBD1 (5 bases). This sequence originates from a man aged 18 to 29 in good health and CMV-seronegative. Sequencing was carried out using PBMCs. For the CDR3, the DNA is TGCGCCAGCAGCCGCGAACCTACAGGCCCTGGGAACACTGAAGCTTTCTTT. Translating gives CASSREPTGPGNTEAFF.